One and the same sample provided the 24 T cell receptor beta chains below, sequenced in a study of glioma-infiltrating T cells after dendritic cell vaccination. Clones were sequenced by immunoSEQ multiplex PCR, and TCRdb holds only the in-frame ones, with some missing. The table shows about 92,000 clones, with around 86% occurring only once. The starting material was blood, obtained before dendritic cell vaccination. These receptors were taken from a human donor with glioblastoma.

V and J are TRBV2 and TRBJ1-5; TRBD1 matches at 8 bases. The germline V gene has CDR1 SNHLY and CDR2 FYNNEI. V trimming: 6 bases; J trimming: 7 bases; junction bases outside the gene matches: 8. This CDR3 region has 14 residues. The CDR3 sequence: CASSGTGPRQPQHF. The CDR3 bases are TGTGCCAGCAGCGGGACAGGACCGAGACAGCCCCAGCATTTT.

The CDR3: CASSSLGQGGYGYTF. The CDR3 DNA reads as TGTGCCAGCAGCTCATTAGGGCAGGGAGGATATGGCTACACCTTC. The chain is built from TRBV7-2 and TRBJ1-2, with a possible D match to TRBD1 (5 bases). Trimming removed 4 bases from V and 5 bases from J, with 17 bases in between. Germline values: CDR1 SGHTA, CDR2 FQGNSA. The CDR3 sequence is 15 residues long.

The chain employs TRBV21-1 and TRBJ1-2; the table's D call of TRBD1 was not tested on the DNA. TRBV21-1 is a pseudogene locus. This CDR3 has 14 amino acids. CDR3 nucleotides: TGTGCCAGCAGCCACCGGGACAGGGAATATGGCTACACCTTC. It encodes CASSHRDREYGYTF.

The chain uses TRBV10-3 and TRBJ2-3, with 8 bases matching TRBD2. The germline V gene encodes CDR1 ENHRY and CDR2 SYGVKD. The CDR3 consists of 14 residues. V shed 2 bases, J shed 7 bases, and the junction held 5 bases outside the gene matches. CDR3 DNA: TGTGCCATCAGTGAGGGGGTAGCGGGGTATACGCAGTATTTT. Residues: CAISEGVAGYTQYF.

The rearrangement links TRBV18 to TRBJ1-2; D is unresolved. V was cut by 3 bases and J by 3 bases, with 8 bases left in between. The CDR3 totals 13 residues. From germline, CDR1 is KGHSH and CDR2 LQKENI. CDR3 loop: CASSPETDYGYTF. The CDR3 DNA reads TGTGCCAGCTCACCGGAGACGGACTATGGCTACACCTTC.

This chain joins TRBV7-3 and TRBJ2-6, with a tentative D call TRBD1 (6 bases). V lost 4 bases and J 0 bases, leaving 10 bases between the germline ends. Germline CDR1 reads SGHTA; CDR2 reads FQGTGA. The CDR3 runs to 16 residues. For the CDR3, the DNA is TGTGCCAGCAGCTCACAGGGCCTCTCTGGGGCCAACGTCCTGACTTTC. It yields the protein CASSSQGLSGANVLTF. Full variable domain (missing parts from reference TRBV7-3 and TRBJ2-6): GAGVSQTPSNKVTEKGKYVELRCDPISGHTALYWYRQSLGQGPEFLIYFQGTGAADDSGLPNDRFFAVRPEGSVSTLKIQRTERGDSAVYLCASSSQGLSGANVLTFGAGSRLTVL.

This chain's CDR3 is CASSLQEGRNEKLFF. In DNA, the CDR3 is TGTGCCAGCAGCTTACAGGAGGGCCGCAATGAAAAACTGTTTTTT. The gene calls are TRBV7-6 and TRBJ1-4; D remains unclear. V was cut by 2 bases and J by 5 bases, with 12 bases left in between. This CDR3 has 15 amino acids. From germline, CDR1 is SGHVS and CDR2 FNYEAQ.

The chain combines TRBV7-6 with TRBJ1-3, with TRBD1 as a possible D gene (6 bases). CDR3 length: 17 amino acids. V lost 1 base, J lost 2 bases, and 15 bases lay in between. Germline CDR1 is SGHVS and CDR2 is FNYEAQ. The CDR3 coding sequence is TGTGCCAGCAGCTTAGTGGGTACAGGGACCGCTGGAAACACCATATATTTT. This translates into CASSLVGTGTAGNTIYF.

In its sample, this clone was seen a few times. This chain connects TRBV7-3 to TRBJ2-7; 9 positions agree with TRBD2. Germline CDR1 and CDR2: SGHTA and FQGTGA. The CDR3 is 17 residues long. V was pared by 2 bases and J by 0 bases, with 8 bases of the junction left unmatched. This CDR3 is CASSLGSGGLSSYEQYF. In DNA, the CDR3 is TGTGCCAGCAGCTTAGGTAGCGGGGGCCTGAGCTCCTACGAGCAGTACTTC.

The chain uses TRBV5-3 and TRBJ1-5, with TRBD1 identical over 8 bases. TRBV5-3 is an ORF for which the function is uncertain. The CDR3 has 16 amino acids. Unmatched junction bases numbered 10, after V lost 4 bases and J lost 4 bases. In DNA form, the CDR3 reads TGTGCCAGAAGCCCCTCGAATTGGACAGGGAATCAGCCCCAGCATTTT. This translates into CARSPSNWTGNQPQHF.

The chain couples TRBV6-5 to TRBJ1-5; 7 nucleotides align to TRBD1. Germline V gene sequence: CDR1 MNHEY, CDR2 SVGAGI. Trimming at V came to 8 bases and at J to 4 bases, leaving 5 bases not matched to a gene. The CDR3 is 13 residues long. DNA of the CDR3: TGTGCCAGCTCCGGGACAGTTAATCAGCCCCAGCATTTT. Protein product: CASSGTVNQPQHF.

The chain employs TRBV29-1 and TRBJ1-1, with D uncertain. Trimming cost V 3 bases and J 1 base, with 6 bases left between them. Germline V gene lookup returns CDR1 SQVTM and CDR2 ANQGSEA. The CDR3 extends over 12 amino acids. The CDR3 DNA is TGCAGCGTTGACCAGAAGAACACTGAAGCTTTCTTT. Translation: CSVDQKNTEAFF.

CDR3 DNA: TGCGCCAGCAGCCCACAGAAGCCTAATGAAAAACTGTTTTTT. The encoded protein is CASSPQKPNEKLFF. The rearrangement uses TRBV5-1 and TRBJ1-4; D is unclear. Germline assignment: CDR1 SGHRS and CDR2 YFSETQ. This CDR3 is built from 14 residues. Trimming pared 4 bases from V and 3 bases from J, leaving 10 bases between.

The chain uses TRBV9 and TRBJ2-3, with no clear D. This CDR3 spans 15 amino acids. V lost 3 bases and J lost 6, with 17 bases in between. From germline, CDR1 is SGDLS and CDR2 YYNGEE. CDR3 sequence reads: CASSATTRWSDTQYF. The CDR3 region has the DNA TGTGCCAGCAGCGCAACTACCCGGTGGTCCGATACGCAGTATTTT.

CDR3 residues: CASSRKQETQYF. Written as DNA, the CDR3 is TGCGCCAGCAGTCGTAAACAAGAGACCCAGTACTTC. The chain carries TRBV5-1 and TRBJ2-5; D is ambiguous. The V gene's germline CDR1 is SGHRS and CDR2 YFSETQ. This CDR3 region has 12 residues. V was trimmed by 5 bases and J by 2 bases, leaving 7 bases between them.

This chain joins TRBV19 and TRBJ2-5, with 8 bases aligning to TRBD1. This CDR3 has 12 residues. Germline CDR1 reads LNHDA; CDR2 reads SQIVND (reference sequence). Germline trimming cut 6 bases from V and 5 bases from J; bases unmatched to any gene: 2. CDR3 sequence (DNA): TGTGCCAGTAGGAGACAGGGGGAGACCCAGTACTTC. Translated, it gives CASRRQGETQYF.

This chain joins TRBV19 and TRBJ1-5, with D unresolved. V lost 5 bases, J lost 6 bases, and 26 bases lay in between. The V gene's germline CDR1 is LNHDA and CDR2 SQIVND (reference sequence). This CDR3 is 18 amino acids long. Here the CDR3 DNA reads TGTGCCAGTAGTCACCCCCCTGAAGTAACCAAGGGAGGTCAGCCCCAGCATTTT. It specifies CASSHPPEVTKGGQPQHF.

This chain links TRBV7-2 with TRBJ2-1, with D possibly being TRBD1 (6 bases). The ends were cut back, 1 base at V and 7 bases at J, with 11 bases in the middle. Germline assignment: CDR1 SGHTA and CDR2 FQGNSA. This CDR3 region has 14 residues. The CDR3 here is CASSLVGRGNEQFF. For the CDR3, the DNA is TGTGCCAGCAGCTTAGTAGGCAGGGGTAATGAGCAGTTCTTC.

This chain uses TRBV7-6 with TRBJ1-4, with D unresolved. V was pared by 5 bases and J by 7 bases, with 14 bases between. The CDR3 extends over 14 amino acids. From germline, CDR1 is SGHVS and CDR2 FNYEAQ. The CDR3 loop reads CASSHGREGEKLFF. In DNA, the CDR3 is TGTGCCAGCAGCCACGGGAGGGAGGGTGAAAAACTGTTTTTT.

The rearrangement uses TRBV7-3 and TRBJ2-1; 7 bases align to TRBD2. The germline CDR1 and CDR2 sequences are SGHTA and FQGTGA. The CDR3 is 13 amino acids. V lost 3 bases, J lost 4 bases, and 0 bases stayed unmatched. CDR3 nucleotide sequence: TGTGCCAGCAGCTTGCGGGAGTACAATGAGCAGTTCTTC. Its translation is CASSLREYNEQFF.

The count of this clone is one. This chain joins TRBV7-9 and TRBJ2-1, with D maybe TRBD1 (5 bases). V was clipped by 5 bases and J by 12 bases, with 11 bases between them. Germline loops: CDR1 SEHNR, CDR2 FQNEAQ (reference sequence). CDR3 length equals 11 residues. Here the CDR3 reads CASSLGQGQFF. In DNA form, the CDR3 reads TGTGCCAGCAGCCTAGGTCAGGGGCAGTTCTTC. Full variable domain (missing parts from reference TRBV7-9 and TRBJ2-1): DTGVSQNPRHKITKRGQNVTFRCDPISEHNRLYWYRQTLGQGPEFLTYFQNEAQLEKSRLLSDRFSAERPKGSFSTLEIQRTEQGDSAMYLCASSLGQGQFFGPGTRLTVL.

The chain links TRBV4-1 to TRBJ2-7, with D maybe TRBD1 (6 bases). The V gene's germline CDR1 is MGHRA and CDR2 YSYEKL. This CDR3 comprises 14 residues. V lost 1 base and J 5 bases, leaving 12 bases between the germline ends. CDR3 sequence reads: CASSQVGRGHEQYF. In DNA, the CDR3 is TGCGCCAGCAGCCAAGTGGGCAGGGGCCACGAGCAGTACTTC.

The CDR3 sequence: CASSATSGSIPGELFF. The CDR3 region has the DNA TGTGCCAGCAGCGCGACTAGCGGGAGTATCCCCGGGGAGCTGTTTTTT. V is TRBV9 and J is TRBJ2-2; 12 positions match TRBD2. The V segment lost 3 bases and the J segment 6 bases; nucleotides outside the gene matches: 6. The CDR3 length is 16 residues. Germline CDR1 SGDLS, CDR2 YYNGEE.

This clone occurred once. This CDR3 reads CASSFSPIAGESYEQYF. The CDR3 nucleotides are TGTGCCAGCAGCTTTTCCCCAATCGCAGGGGAATCCTACGAGCAGTACTTC. This rearrangement joins TRBV7-2 to TRBJ2-7, with a tentative D call TRBD1 (6 bases). CDR3 length: 17 residues. Germline CDR1 is SGHTA and CDR2 is FQGNSA. V was trimmed by 3 bases and J by 1 base, leaving 19 bases between them.